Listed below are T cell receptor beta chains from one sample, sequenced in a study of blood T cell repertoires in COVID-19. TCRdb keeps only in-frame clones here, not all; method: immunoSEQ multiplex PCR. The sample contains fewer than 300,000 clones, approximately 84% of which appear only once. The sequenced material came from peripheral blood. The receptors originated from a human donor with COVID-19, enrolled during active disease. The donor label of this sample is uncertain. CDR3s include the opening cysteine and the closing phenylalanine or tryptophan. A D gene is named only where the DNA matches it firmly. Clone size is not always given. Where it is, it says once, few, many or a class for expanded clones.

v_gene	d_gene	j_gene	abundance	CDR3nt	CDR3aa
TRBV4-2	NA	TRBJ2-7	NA	TGTGCCAGCAGCCAAGTTCGGCACAGTACCTACGAGCAGTACTTC	CASSQVRHSTYEQYF
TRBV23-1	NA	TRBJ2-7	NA	TGCGCCAGCAGCCAGGGGAGGGACAGGACCTACGAGCAGTACTTC	CASSQGRDRTYEQYF
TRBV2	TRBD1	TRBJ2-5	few	TGTGCCAGCACCAAGAGTCAGGGGGCGAGGGAGACCCAGTACTTC	CASTKSQGARETQYF
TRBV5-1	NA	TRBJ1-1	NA	TGCGCCAGCAGCTTGGTGGGGCTCTCGAACACTGAAGCTTTCTTT	CASSLVGLSNTEAFF
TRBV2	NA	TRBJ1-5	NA	TGTGCCAGCAGTGGTTTGAAGGGGGACCAGCCCCAGCATTTT	CASSGLKGDQPQHF
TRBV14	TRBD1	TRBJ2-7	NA	TGTGCCACCGACAGGGCCTACGAGCAGTACTTC	CATDRAYEQYF
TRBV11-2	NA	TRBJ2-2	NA	TGTGCCAGCAGCTTAGGACCACAGGACACCGGGGAGCTGTTTTTT	CASSLGPQDTGELFF
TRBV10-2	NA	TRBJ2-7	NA	TGCGCCAGCAGTGAGTTATCACTAGCAAAAGAGCAGTACTTC	CASSELSLAKEQYF
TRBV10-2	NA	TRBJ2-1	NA	TGCGCCAGCAGTGAGTACGGGGGTAGGGGTAATGAGCAGTTCTTC	CASSEYGGRGNEQFF
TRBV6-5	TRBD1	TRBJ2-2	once	TGTGCCAGCATCCCCCCGGGACAGGGCACCGGGGAGCTGTTTTTT	CASIPPGQGTGELFF
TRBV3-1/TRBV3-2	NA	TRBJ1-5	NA	TGTGCCAGCAGCCGAGACGGCACCAACAGTAATCAGCCCCAGCATTTT	CASSRDGTNSNQPQHF
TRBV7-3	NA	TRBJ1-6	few	TGTGCCAGCAGCCGCTGGAAAGAGGATTCACCCCTCCACTTT	CASSRWKEDSPLHF
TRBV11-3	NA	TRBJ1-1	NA	TGTGCCAGCAGCCAACAGGGATTTGACGGCATGGCTTTCTTT	CASSQQGFDGMAFF
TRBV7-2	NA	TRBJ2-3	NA	TGTGCCAGCAGCTCTACCCTTAGCACAGATACGCAGTATTTT	CASSSTLSTDTQYF
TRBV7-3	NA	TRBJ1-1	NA	TGTGCCAGCAGCTCAGTAAATTGGGCCCCCCTGAACACTGAAGCTTTCTTT	CASSSVNWAPLNTEAFF